Listed below are T cell receptor beta chains from one sample, sequenced in a study of blood T cell repertoires in COVID-19. Produced via immunoSEQ multiplex PCR; TCRdb's table is partial and in-frame only. The sample has some 29,000 clones, approximately 85% seen once; the top ten hold around 26%. What was sequenced was peripheral blood. The receptors here all came from a woman of 80 years or more with COVID-19, enrolled during active disease. The conserved cysteine and the conserved F or W are not part of the CDR3 here. A D gene is named only where the DNA matches it firmly.

d_call,j_call,v_call,cdr3_aa
NA,TRBJ2-2,TRBV7-2,ASSFRVGELF
NA,TRBJ2-1,TRBV20-1,SALFNEQF
TRBD1,TRBJ1-5,TRBV2,ASSEVITGVQPQH
NA,TRBJ1-4,TRBV27,ASSFRRQVANEKLF
NA,TRBJ2-2,TRBV19,ASTPLGGGVNTGELF
NA,TRBJ1-2,TRBV5-6,ASSLDGGGGNYGYT
NA,TRBJ1-4,TRBV9,ASSVATTPREKLF
TRBD1,TRBJ1-2,TRBV9,ASSVGDRRGYGYT
TRBD1,TRBJ1-1,TRBV18,ASSIQGTEAF
NA,TRBJ2-1,TRBV11-2,ATQLGMLRDSNNEQF
TRBD1,TRBJ2-7,TRBV5-1,ASSLGGTGAYEQY
TRBD1,TRBJ2-5,TRBV18,ASSPRDRGRETQY
NA,TRBJ1-3,TRBV5-4,ASSFQGAGNTIY
NA,TRBJ1-5,TRBV6-5,ASSFRTVDSNQPQH
NA,TRBJ1-5,TRBV6-1,ASSEGTQGRNQPQH
NA,TRBJ1-2,TRBV30,ASHNYGYT
TRBD1,TRBJ2-1,TRBV5-1,ASSSGQGASYNEQF
NA,TRBJ1-2,TRBV30,AWIIRGGAHGYGYT
TRBD1,TRBJ1-2,TRBV2,ASSGQGASWGYT
NA,TRBJ1-5,TRBV11-2,ASSLDIPPNQPQH
NA,TRBJ1-4,TRBV21-1,ASSNATGLLGRAWKGPNEKLF
NA,TRBJ2-7,TRBV29-1,SVEGISYEQY
NA,TRBJ1-6,TRBV5-1,ASSLGSRGGAGGGPLH
TRBD1,TRBJ1-1,TRBV5-4,ASSSYRTGGNTEAF
NA,TRBJ2-1,TRBV12-5,ASGLFQSSYNEQF
NA,TRBJ1-4,TRBV3-1/TRBV3-2,ASSQGPGTTNEKLF
NA,TRBJ2-1,TRBV9,ASSKTTSSSYNEQF
TRBD1,TRBJ1-2,TRBV5-1,ASSVDRDYGYT
TRBD2,TRBJ2-5,TRBV18,ASSPPVGGETQY
NA,TRBJ1-2,TRBV11-2,ASSLREGYGYT
NA,TRBJ1-3,TRBV12-3/TRBV12-4,ASSLTAINTIY
TRBD1,TRBJ2-7,TRBV24-1,ATSVPGGQGGVYEQY
NA,TRBJ1-1,TRBV30,AWNWRYMNTEAF
TRBD1,TRBJ2-7,TRBV3-1/TRBV3-2,ASSLRDREDEQY
NA,TRBJ1-2,TRBV12-3/TRBV12-4,ASSREGLSYT
NA,TRBJ1-2,TRBV5-1,ASSLVPSYGYT
NA,TRBJ2-3,TRBV27,ASSLSRGQTQY
NA,TRBJ1-1,TRBV7-9,ASSTVPSRNTEAF
TRBD1,TRBJ2-7,TRBV18,ASSPTTGTNEQY
NA,TRBJ1-1,TRBV4-1,ASSRGLMNTEAF
NA,TRBJ1-2,TRBV27,ASSLNTGNGYT
NA,TRBJ2-3,TRBV15,ATSRDNGGDTQY
TRBD1,TRBJ2-3,TRBV2,ASSESQGAGTDTQY
NA,TRBJ2-1,TRBV3-1/TRBV3-2,ASSQVPGGPYNEQF
TRBD1,TRBJ1-2,TRBV7-9,ASSTSGTGGLVRGYT
NA,TRBJ1-5,TRBV12-3/TRBV12-4,ASSSRPKPQH
NA,TRBJ2-2,TRBV19,ASSIDHRSGELF
TRBD1,TRBJ2-2,TRBV18,ASSSLGTGNTGELF
NA,TRBJ1-5,TRBV7-8,ASSLAKENQPQH
NA,TRBJ2-1,TRBV20-1,RAGTGNEQF
TRBD2,TRBJ2-1,TRBV6-5,ASSSRRAGEYNEQF